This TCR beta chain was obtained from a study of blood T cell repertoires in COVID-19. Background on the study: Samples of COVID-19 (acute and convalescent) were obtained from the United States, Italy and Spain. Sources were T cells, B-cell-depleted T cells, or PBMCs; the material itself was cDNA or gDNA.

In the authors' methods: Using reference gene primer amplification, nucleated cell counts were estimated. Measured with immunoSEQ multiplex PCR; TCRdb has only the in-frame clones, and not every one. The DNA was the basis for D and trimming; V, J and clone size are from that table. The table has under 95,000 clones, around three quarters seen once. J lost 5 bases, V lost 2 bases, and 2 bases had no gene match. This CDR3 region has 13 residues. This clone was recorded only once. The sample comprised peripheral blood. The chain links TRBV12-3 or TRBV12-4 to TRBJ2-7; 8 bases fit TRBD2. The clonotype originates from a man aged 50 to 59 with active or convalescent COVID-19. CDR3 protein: CASSLRRGDEQYF. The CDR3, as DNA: TGTGCCAGCAGTTTACGGCGGGGGGACGAGCAGTACTTC.